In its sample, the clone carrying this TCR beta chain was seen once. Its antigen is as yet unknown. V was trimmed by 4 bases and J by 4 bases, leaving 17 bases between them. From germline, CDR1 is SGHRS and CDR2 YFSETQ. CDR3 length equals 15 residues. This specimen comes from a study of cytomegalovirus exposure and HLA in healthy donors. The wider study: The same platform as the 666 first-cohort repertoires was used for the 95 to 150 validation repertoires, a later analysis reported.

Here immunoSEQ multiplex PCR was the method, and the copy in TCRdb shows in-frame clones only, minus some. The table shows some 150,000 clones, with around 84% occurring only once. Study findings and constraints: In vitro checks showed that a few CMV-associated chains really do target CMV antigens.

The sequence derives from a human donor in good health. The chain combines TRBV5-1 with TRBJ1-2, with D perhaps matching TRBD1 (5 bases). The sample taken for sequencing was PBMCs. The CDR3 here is CASSPGAGDRYGYTF. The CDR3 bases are TGCGCCAGCAGCCCTGGGGCGGGGGACCGCTATGGCTACACCTTC.